This is a list of T cell receptor beta chains from one sample in a study of STAT5B mutations in CD4+ large granular lymphocyte leukemia. The method was immunoSEQ multiplex PCR; TCRdb's version includes in-frame clones alone and lacks a portion of them. The top ten hold less than 3.5% of the sample, which has 32,000 or so clones, around 90% seen once. Sequences were obtained from CD4+ T cells from blood buffy coats. Receptors originate from a human donor in good health. Both conserved end residues are part of each CDR3. Fields, in order: J gene, V gene, CDR3 length, CDR3 protein.

TRBJ2-1 TRBV10-3 15 CAISGRDNSYNEQFF
TRBJ1-3 TRBV7-9 16 CASSPSGAGYGNTIYF
TRBJ1-3 TRBV28 16 CASRGGEGYSGNTIYF
TRBJ2-7 TRBV7-9 17 CASSLRRGVGTAYEQYF
TRBJ1-2 TRBV29-1 14 CSVGGQGDPYGYTF
TRBJ1-2 TRBV4-3 15 CASSQARQANYGYTF
TRBJ1-5 TRBV2 14 CASSWGQSNQPQHF
TRBJ2-3 TRBV5-1 16 CASSARLVSSTDTQYF
TRBJ1-4 TRBV5-4 13 CASSLFPREKLFF
TRBJ2-5 TRBV18 12 CASSPLKETQYF
TRBJ2-5 TRBV5-6 14 CASRDLAGAQTQYF
TRBJ2-7 TRBV6-1 13 CASNLVLTYEQYF
TRBJ2-7 TRBV7-2 14 CASSPTGRIGEQYF
TRBJ2-3 TRBV4-2 15 CASSQDDRITDTQYF
TRBJ1-1 TRBV2 15 CASRALQGGGTEAFF
TRBJ2-6 TRBV14 15 CASSRTGTGANVLTF
TRBJ2-1 TRBV10-2 13 CASRTGSYNEQFF
TRBJ2-3 TRBV7-9 13 CASSTTGSDTQYF
TRBJ2-2 TRBV4-1 13 CASSQPEVGELFF
TRBJ2-1 TRBV5-1 16 CASSITPGQGYNEQFF
TRBJ1-1 TRBV7-2 15 CASSPIWAGDTEAFF
TRBJ2-1 TRBV28 16 CASSPRGEAPYNEQFF
TRBJ2-1 TRBV16 15 CASSLTSGRHNEQFF
TRBJ2-1 TRBV6-1 14 CASSPGLDYNEQFF
TRBJ2-1 TRBV2 20 CASSEAGSGRPQSSYNEQFF
TRBJ2-2 TRBV5-4 16 CASSLGAGLDTGELFF
TRBJ2-1 TRBV11-2 14 CASIIAGVRNEQFF
TRBJ1-5 TRBV19 15 CASSIISGGNQPQHF
TRBJ2-6 TRBV5-1 17 CASSTLTGASGANVLTF
TRBJ2-3 TRBV2 13 CAGDRGSADTQYF
TRBJ1-1 TRBV7-2 14 CASSIREMNTEAFF
- TRBV15 13 CATSRATGREQYF
TRBJ2-2 TRBV5-1 13 CASSLVGTGELFF
TRBJ2-2 TRBV19 13 CASRVGGAGELFF
TRBJ2-1 TRBV7-7 14 CASSLAGEGNEQFF